This T cell receptor (beta chain) was profiled in a study of shared clonotypes between healthy human individuals. The unsorted samples had 70 million to 100 million PBMCs used for genomic DNA. Sequencing was performed on unsorted PBMC DNA using ten immunoSEQ deep assay plates. The method was immunoSEQ multiplex PCR; TCRdb's version includes in-frame clones alone and lacks a portion of them. The sample consists of 550,000 to 600,000 clones, around 78% of them appearing once. Germline CDR1 and CDR2: SNHLY and FYNNEI. Trimming took 4 bases from V and 6 from J; bases not matched to a gene: 5. The CDR3 has 14 residues.

Sequencing was done on a sample of PBMCs. This clonotype was sampled from a woman in her forties in good health. Some clones in this sample may be carry-over from other donors' samples. The chain combines TRBV2 with TRBJ1-1; TRBD1 matches 10 bases. The CDR3 spells CASSGGTGDSEAFF. The CDR3 DNA sequence: TGTGCCAGCAGTGGGGGGACAGGGGATTCTGAAGCTTTCTTT.